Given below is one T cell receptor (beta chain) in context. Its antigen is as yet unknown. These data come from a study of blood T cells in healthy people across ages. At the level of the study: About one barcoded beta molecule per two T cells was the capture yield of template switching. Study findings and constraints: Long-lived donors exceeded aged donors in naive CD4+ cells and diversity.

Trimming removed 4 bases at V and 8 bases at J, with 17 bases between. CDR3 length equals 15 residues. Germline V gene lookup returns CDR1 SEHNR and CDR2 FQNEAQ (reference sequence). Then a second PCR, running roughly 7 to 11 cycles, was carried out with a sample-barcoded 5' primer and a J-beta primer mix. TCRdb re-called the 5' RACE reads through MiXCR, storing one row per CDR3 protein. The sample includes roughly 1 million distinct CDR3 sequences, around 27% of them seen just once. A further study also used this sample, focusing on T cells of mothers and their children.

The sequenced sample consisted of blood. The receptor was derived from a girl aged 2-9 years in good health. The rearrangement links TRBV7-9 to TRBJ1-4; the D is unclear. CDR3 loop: CASSSRTTIGEKLFF. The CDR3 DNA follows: TGTGCCAGCAGCTCCCGGACGACAATCGGCGAAAAACTGTTTTTT.